Listed below are T cell receptor beta chains from one sample, sequenced in a study of post-analysis software for immune sequencing data. TCRdb re-called the PCR reads with MiXCR, one entry per CDR3 protein. The sample has 650,000 to 850,000 distinct CDR3 sequences, roughly 58% seen once. Sequencing used blood. The source is a girl between 5 and 17 years old with multiple sclerosis. Both conserved end residues are part of each CDR3. The order of the fields is V gene, CDR3 length, J gene, D gene, clone size, CDR3 DNA, CDR3 protein. The D gene is left open where the match is weak. Size is omitted from some rows. Given values are once, few, many or a class for expanded clones.

TRBV5-1	17	TRBJ2-3	TRBD2	once	TGCGCCAGCAGCTTGCGGTCTAGCGGAGGAGGCACAGATACGCAGTATTTT	CASSLRSSGGGTDTQYF
TRBV5-6	11	TRBJ2-5	NA	NA	TGTGCCAGCAGCCGGAGGGAGACCCAGTACTTC	CASSRRETQYF
TRBV5-1	15	TRBJ2-7	NA	NA	TGCGCCAGCAGCTTGTCCGGGACGGCTGGCTACGAGCAGTACTTC	CASSLSGTAGYEQYF
TRBV5-1	15	TRBJ2-1	NA	NA	TGCGCCAGCAGCTTGGACGGGACGAGGGTTAATGAGCAGTTCTTC	CASSLDGTRVNEQFF
TRBV6-6	17	TRBJ2-6	NA	few	TGTGCCAGCAGTTACTCGGGACAAAGCTCTGGGGCCAACGTCCTGACTTTC	CASSYSGQSSGANVLTF
TRBV12-5	15	TRBJ2-6	NA	NA	TGTGCTAGTGGTTTGGTGGGCTCTGGGGCCAACGTCCTGACTTTC	CASGLVGSGANVLTF
TRBV5-1	12	TRBJ2-3	NA	NA	TGCGCCAGCAGCTTTGGGAAGGATACGCAGTATTTT	CASSFGKDTQYF
TRBV20-1	13	TRBJ1-2	TRBD1	few	TGCAGTGCTTGGACAGGGGGCGCGGGCGGCTACACCTTC	CSAWTGGAGGYTF
TRBV6-5	15	TRBJ2-1	TRBD2	NA	TGTGCCAGCACCACTTCTAGCGGGAGTGTCAATGAGCAGTTCTTC	CASTTSSGSVNEQFF
TRBV20-1	12	TRBJ1-1	NA	NA	TGCAGTGCGTCAGACAGGAACACTGAAGCTTTCTTT	CSASDRNTEAFF
TRBV5-1	13	TRBJ2-5	NA	few	TGCGCCAGCGTTAGGAGCCCTCAAGAGACCCAGTACTTC	CASVRSPQETQYF
TRBV15	14	TRBJ1-1	NA	once	TGTGCCACCAGCAGAGAAGGGTGGGCCACTGAAGCTTTCTTT	CATSREGWATEAFF
TRBV29-1	12	TRBJ1-1	NA	NA	TGCAGTGCCAACCCTACGGGCACTGAAGCTTTCTTT	CSANPTGTEAFF
TRBV29-1	15	TRBJ2-3	TRBD2	few	TGCAGCGTCGAAGTAGCGGGAGAGGGGTTGTATACGCAGTATTTT	CSVEVAGEGLYTQYF
TRBV7-2	15	TRBJ2-4	NA	few	TGTGCCAGCAGCCGAATACCGGGAGCCAAAAACATTCAGTACTTC	CASSRIPGAKNIQYF
TRBV5-1	14	TRBJ2-2	NA	NA	TGCGCCAGCAGCTTGATAAGAAACACCGGGGAGCTGTTTTTT	CASSLIRNTGELFF
TRBV4-1	19	TRBJ2-1	TRBD2	NA	TGCGCCAGCAGCTCCCTACCCGGACTAGCGGGAGTGGCCTACAATGAGCAGTTCTTC	CASSSLPGLAGVAYNEQFF
TRBV5-6	13	TRBJ1-2	NA	many	TGTGCCAGCAGCCTACGGGACCCCTATGGCTACACCTTC	CASSLRDPYGYTF
TRBV7-9	16	TRBJ2-3	NA	NA	TGTGCCAGCAGCCGCCTACAGGGGACTTACACAGATACGCAGTATTTT	CASSRLQGTYTDTQYF
TRBV5-1	17	TRBJ2-7	TRBD2	few	TGCGCCAGCAGCTTGGCAACTCTCGGGACTAGCGGATACGAGCAGTACTTC	CASSLATLGTSGYEQYF
TRBV7-7	13	TRBJ2-1	NA	few	TGTGCTAGCAGCCCATCCATGAGGAATGAGCAGTTCTTC	CASSPSMRNEQFF
TRBV20-1	16	TRBJ2-1	NA	NA	TGCAGTGCTAGACTTGCTGGGGGCAACTCCTACAATGAGCAGTTCTTC	CSARLAGGNSYNEQFF
TRBV9	16	TRBJ1-2	TRBD1	NA	TGTGCCAGCAGCGTATCCCCCAGGGGGCCATCCTATGGCTACACCTTC	CASSVSPRGPSYGYTF
TRBV29-1	13	TRBJ2-1	NA	NA	TGCAGCGTTGGTGCCAGGGATTACAATGAGCAGTTCTTC	CSVGARDYNEQFF
TRBV5-1	17	TRBJ1-2	NA	NA	TGCGCCAGCAGCTCACTCCCCGGGCCAGGGCAGAAAGATGGCTACACCTTC	CASSSLPGPGQKDGYTF
TRBV20-1	14	TRBJ2-5	NA	NA	TGCAGTGCTAGAGCCGCCAGCCCCCAAGAGACCCAGTACTTC	CSARAASPQETQYF
TRBV29-1	13	TRBJ2-1	TRBD1	NA	TGCAGCGTTGAGAGGGACAGGGACAATGAGCAGTTCTTC	CSVERDRDNEQFF
TRBV9	14	TRBJ1-2	NA	once	TGTGCCAGCAGACCTGGGGGGCTGGGATATGGCTACACCTTC	CASRPGGLGYGYTF
TRBV20-1	12	TRBJ1-1	NA	NA	TGCAGTGCTAGAAGTTCGAGCACTGAAGCTTTCTTT	CSARSSSTEAFF
TRBV3-1	13	TRBJ2-3	NA	NA	TGTGCCAGCAGCCCTCACAGGGTAGATACGCAGTATTTT	CASSPHRVDTQYF
TRBV3-1	16	TRBJ2-6	NA	NA	TGTGCCAGCAGCCAAGATATGGGGGCTGGGGCCAACGTCCTGACTTTC	CASSQDMGAGANVLTF
TRBV6-5	17	TRBJ1-6	TRBD1	few	TGTGCCAGCAGTTACTCGCTTGGGACAGGGGATAATTCACCCCTCCACTTT	CASSYSLGTGDNSPLHF
TRBV20-1	12	TRBJ2-1	NA	NA	TGCAGTGCCCTTAAGGTTAACAATGAGCAGTTCTTC	CSALKVNNEQFF
TRBV11-2	18	TRBJ2-6	NA	NA	TGTGCCAGCAGCCCCAGGGGGGGGACCCACTCTGGGGCCAACGTCCTGACTTTC	CASSPRGGTHSGANVLTF
TRBV12-3/TRBV12-4	12	TRBJ2-1	NA	NA	TGTGCCAGCAGTTTACGGAGGAATGAGCAGTTCTTC	CASSLRRNEQFF
TRBV9	15	TRBJ1-4	NA	NA	TGTGCCAGCAGCCGATCGACCGGGGGCGACGAAAAACTGTTTTTT	CASSRSTGGDEKLFF
TRBV29-1	12	TRBJ2-1	NA	NA	TGCAGCGTCGCGGGACTCGGACATGAGCAGTTCTTC	CSVAGLGHEQFF
TRBV25-1	14	TRBJ2-1	TRBD2	NA	TGTGCCAGCGGGGGACTAGCGGGACGGAATGAGCAGTTCTTC	CASGGLAGRNEQFF
TRBV20-1	14	TRBJ2-7	NA	NA	TGCAGTGCTTACCCTAGATTCGGGGCCTATGAGCAGTACTTC	CSAYPRFGAYEQYF
TRBV4-1	13	TRBJ2-3	NA	NA	TGCGCCAGCAGCCCCGACTGGGAAGATACGCAGTATTTT	CASSPDWEDTQYF
TRBV27	17	TRBJ2-5	TRBD1	once	TGTGCCAGCAGTTTACTGCCGGGACAGGGGGTTCTGGAGACCCAGTACTTC	CASSLLPGQGVLETQYF
TRBV6-5	15	TRBJ2-7	TRBD2	NA	TGTGCCAGCAGTCGCGGACTAGCGGGTTTCTACGAGCAGTACTTC	CASSRGLAGFYEQYF
TRBV20-1	13	TRBJ2-7	TRBD1	few	TGCAGTGCTGCAACAGGGGTTGCCGCCGAGCAGTACTTC	CSAATGVAAEQYF
TRBV21-1	15	TRBJ1-1	NA	NA	TGTGCCAGCAGCAAAGGGGGACGGTTGAGCACTGAAGCTTTCTTT	CASSKGGRLSTEAFF
TRBV12-3/TRBV12-4	13	TRBJ1-2	NA	few	TGTGCCAGCACTACTGACCGATACTATGGCTACACCTTC	CASTTDRYYGYTF
TRBV5-1	18	TRBJ2-1	TRBD2	NA	TGCGCCAGCAGCTTGGGTGCCCCTCCCGGGGGGGCCAACAATGAGCAGTTCTTC	CASSLGAPPGGANNEQFF